The clone carrying this T cell receptor beta chain has just a few counts. The antigen remains undetermined. This specimen belongs to a study of vaccination and CD4 T cells after COVID-19. The Oncomine TCR Beta short-read assay generated sequence data from the DNA of cultured CD4+ T cells. TCRdb re-called the PCR reads through MiXCR, storing one row per CDR3 protein. The table records 9,800 or so distinct CDR3 sequences, 30% to 40% of them present only once. Trimming took off 3 bases at V and 1 base at J, with 10 bases between the two ends. CDR3 length: 15 residues. Germline V gives CDR1 SNHLY, CDR2 FYNNEI. Treatment noted: roughly 11-day PBMC culture with coronavirus spike peptide pools or control peptides (ViraFEST assay).

The sequence was collected from a human donor who had recovered from COVID-19. The source material was CD4+ T cells from blood, cultured in vitro. The V call is TRBV2, the J call TRBJ1-5; the D gene is possibly TRBD1 (5 bases). DNA of the CDR3: TGTGCCAGCAGTGAGCGGGGGACGAGCAATCAGCCCCAGCATTTT. This translates into CASSERGTSNQPQHF.